Sequencing of this T cell receptor beta chain was carried out in a study of T cell responses to AZD1222 COVID-19 vaccine. Study-wide points: Distributed over spike, vaccine-associated CD4 TCRs predominated at 160-218 and 743-854.

Worth noting for this clone: Its antigen is undetermined.

Per germline, CDR1 SEHNR and CDR2 FQNEAQ (reference sequence). The CDR3 runs to 18 residues. The V gene end was trimmed by 2 bases and the J gene end by 2 bases; junction bases not matched to a gene: 10. TCRdb's copy holds only in-frame clones and misses some; the assay was immunoSEQ multiplex PCR. The data show about 140,000 clones, 90% seen once. The sequence was collected from an adult who received the AZD1222 COVID-19 vaccine. The sequenced sample was peripheral blood, obtained 28 days after the second AZD1222 dose. The chain combines TRBV7-9 with TRBJ2-3; TRBD2 matches at 10 bases. The CDR3 region is CASSLPRRLAGATDTQYF. DNA of the CDR3: TGTGCCAGCAGCTTACCCCGCAGGCTAGCGGGAGCCACAGATACGCAGTATTTT.